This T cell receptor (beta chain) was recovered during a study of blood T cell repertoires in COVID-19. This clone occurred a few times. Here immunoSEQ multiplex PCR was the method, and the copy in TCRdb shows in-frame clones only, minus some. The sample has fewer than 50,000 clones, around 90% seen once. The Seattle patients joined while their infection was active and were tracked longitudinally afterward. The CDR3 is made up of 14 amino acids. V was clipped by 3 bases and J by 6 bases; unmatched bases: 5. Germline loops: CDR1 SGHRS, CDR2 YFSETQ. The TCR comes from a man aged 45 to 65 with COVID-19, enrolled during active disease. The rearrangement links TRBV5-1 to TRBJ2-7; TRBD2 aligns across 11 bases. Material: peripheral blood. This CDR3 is CASSSLAGGSEQYF. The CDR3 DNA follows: TGCGCCAGCAGCTCCCTAGCGGGAGGCAGCGAGCAGTACTTC.